The 7 T cell receptor beta chains below all came from one sample that was sequenced in a study of blood T cell repertoires in COVID-19. Sequencing was performed with immunoSEQ multiplex PCR; in TCRdb, only in-frame clones are kept and a portion is missing. Among some 170,000 clones listed, more than 60% were seen once. Sequenced material: peripheral blood. Every receptor here comes from a man between 65 and 85 years old with acute or convalescent COVID-19.

This clone appeared a few times. The gene calls are TRBV5-1 and TRBJ1-1; a weak D match, TRBD1 (5 bases). V lost 0 bases, J lost 0 bases, and 15 bases lay in between. Germline V gene lookup returns CDR1 SGHRS and CDR2 YFSETQ. This CDR3 is 17 amino acids long. The DNA of the CDR3 is TGCGCCAGCAGCTTGGGGATGGGCACAGGTATGAACACTGAAGCTTTCTTT. Protein product: CASSLGMGTGMNTEAFF.

The chain has TRBV10-3 and TRBJ2-3, with 13 bases that match TRBD2. The CDR3 contains 16 residues. Trimming at V came to 4 bases and at J to 3 bases, leaving 4 bases not matched to a gene. CDR1 is ENHRY and CDR2 is SYGVKD in the germline V gene. CDR3 bases: TGTGCCATCAGTGCAAGGACTAGCGGGAGTACAGATACGCAGTATTTT. As protein: CAISARTSGSTDTQYF.

The chain couples TRBV10-3 to TRBJ1-5; 11 nucleotides match TRBD1. Germline V gene lookup returns CDR1 ENHRY and CDR2 SYGVKD. Germline trimming cut 7 bases from V and 6 bases from J; bases unmatched to any gene: 2. The CDR3 contains 13 residues. The CDR3 DNA reads TGTGCCATCAAGGGGACAGGGGGTCAGCCCCAGCATTTT. Protein sequence: CAIKGTGGQPQHF.

This clone was recorded a few times. The chain couples TRBV19 to TRBJ1-4, with 8 bases matching TRBD1. The J segment lost 6 bases and the V segment lost 4 bases, leaving 7 bases of the junction unmatched. This CDR3 has 15 amino acids. The germline V gene has CDR1 LNHDA and CDR2 SQIVND (reference sequence). CDR3 sequence (DNA): TGTGCCAGTAGTAGACGACAGGGGTTAGATGAAAAACTGTTTTTT. Protein sequence: CASSRRQGLDEKLFF. Drawing the rest from reference TRBV19 and TRBJ1-4, the complete variable domain is DGGITQSPKYLFRKEGQNVTLSCEQNLNHDAMYWYRQDPGQGLRLIYYSQIVNDFQKGDIAEGYSVSREKKESFPLTVTSAQKNPTAFYLCASSRRQGLDEKLFFGSGTQLSVL.

The chain links TRBV14 to TRBJ2-3, with TRBD2 matching 12 bases. Unmatched junction bases numbered 2, after V lost 4 bases and J lost 3 bases. Germline lookup yields CDR1 SGHDN and CDR2 FVKESK. CDR3 length: 15 amino acids. The CDR3 sequence: CASSPGLAGTDTQYF. In nucleotides, the CDR3 is TGTGCCAGCAGCCCCGGACTAGCGGGAACAGATACGCAGTATTTT.

The chain combines TRBV10-3 with TRBJ1-1, with 10 bases that match TRBD1. J lost 5 bases, V lost 3 bases, and 6 bases had no gene match. There are 15 residues in the CDR3. From germline, CDR1 is ENHRY and CDR2 SYGVKD. CDR3 residues: CAISDATGGFTEAFF. The CDR3 DNA is TGTGCCATCAGTGACGCGACAGGGGGCTTTACTGAAGCTTTCTTT.

This chain uses TRBV6-5 with TRBJ1-2; tentatively, D is TRBD1 (5 bases). Per the germline V gene, CDR1 is MNHEY and CDR2 is SVGAGI. The CDR3 extends over 14 amino acids. V was cut by 2 bases and J by 1 base, with 8 bases left in between. This CDR3 is CASSYLGGNYGYTF. As DNA, the CDR3 is TGTGCCAGCAGTTACCTCGGGGGTAACTATGGCTACACCTTC.